The 15 T cell receptor beta chains reported below all come from one sample, sequenced in a study of T cell repertoires in cytomegalovirus infection. TCRdb analysed the reads with MiXCR anew, one entry per CDR3 protein. Here the sample spans more than 400,000 distinct CDR3 sequences, about 25% being singletons. The specimen sequenced was PBMCs. The receptors come from a human donor in good health (CMV status not recorded). Some clones in this sample may be carry-over from other donors' samples.

This clonotype was observed a few times. The rearrangement links TRBV6-5 to TRBJ1-2; D is perhaps TRBD1 (6 bases). V lost 0 bases and J lost 8, with 22 bases in between. Germline V gives CDR1 MNHEY, CDR2 SVGAGI. The length of the CDR3 is 17 residues. The CDR3: CASSYSNLGTGNRGYTF. The DNA for the CDR3 is TGTGCCAGCAGTTACTCTAATCTGGGAACAGGGAATAGGGGCTACACCTTC.

V is TRBV5-6 and J is TRBJ1-5, with D uncertain. Germline loops: CDR1 SGHDT, CDR2 YYEEEE. V was trimmed by 2 bases and J by 4 bases, leaving 16 bases between them. The CDR3 runs to 16 residues. This chain's CDR3 is CASSFGRISGNQPQHF. The DNA for the CDR3 is TGTGCCAGCAGCTTCGGCCGGATATCAGGTAATCAGCCCCAGCATTTT.

This clonotype has a handful of counts. The rearrangement uses TRBV20-1 and TRBJ2-3; the match to TRBD1 covers 9 bases. Trimming at V came to 3 bases and at J to 1 base, leaving 5 bases not matched to a gene. CDR1 and CDR2 (germline): DFQATT, SNEGSKA (reference sequence). The CDR3 totals 15 residues. CDR3 sequence reads: CSARAGTGRTDTQYF. The CDR3 nucleotides are TGCAGTGCTAGGGCCGGGACAGGGCGCACAGATACGCAGTATTTT.

This clonotype was counted at least ten times. This chain uses TRBV6-2 or TRBV6-3 with TRBJ1-2; D gene uncertain. The germline V gene encodes CDR1 MNHEY and CDR2 SVGEGT. The V and J ends lost 6 bases and 3 bases respectively, with 14 bases between them. The CDR3 runs 14 residues. The CDR3 here is CASSHRAEYYGYTF. The CDR3 bases are TGTGCCAGCAGCCACCGAGCAGAATACTATGGCTACACCTTC.

This clonotype was observed at least ten times. The rearrangement joins TRBV7-2 to TRBJ1-1; D perhaps matches TRBD1 (6 bases). Trimming pared 2 bases from V and 3 bases from J, leaving 13 bases between. This CDR3 is built from 15 residues. Looked up from germline, CDR1 is SGHTA and CDR2 is FQGNSA. CDR3 region: CASSLSGGLHTEAFF. The CDR3 DNA is TGTGCCAGCAGCTTATCTGGGGGGCTACACACTGAAGCTTTCTTT.

The J gene is TRBJ2-3, the V gene TRBV13; D not resolved. V was shortened by 5 bases and J by 5 bases, with 14 bases between the two germline ends. From germline, CDR1 is PRHDT and CDR2 FYEKMQ (reference sequence). CDR3 size: 14 residues. The CDR3 DNA sequence: TGTGCCAGCAGCGGGCGACGGCGGAGAGATACGCAGTATTTT. Protein: CASSGRRRRDTQYF.

The V call is TRBV7-9, the J call TRBJ2-7; 8 bases are shared with TRBD1. Looked up from germline, CDR1 is SEHNR and CDR2 is FQNEAQ (reference sequence). V shed 3 bases, J shed 4 bases, and the junction held 5 bases outside the gene matches. The CDR3 is 14 residues long. The CDR3: CASSFGQGQYEQYF. The CDR3 DNA reads as TGTGCCAGCAGCTTTGGACAGGGACAATACGAGCAGTACTTC.

The chain couples TRBV20-1 to TRBJ2-1; 11 bases map to TRBD2. V was clipped by 1 base and J by 6 bases; unmatched bases: 11. From germline, CDR1 is DFQATT and CDR2 SNEGSKA (reference sequence). This CDR3 is built from 17 residues. This chain's CDR3 is CSARGLIAGGGFNEQFF. CDR3 sequence (DNA): TGCAGTGCTAGAGGGCTGATAGCGGGAGGGGGGTTCAATGAGCAGTTCTTC.

This clonotype was counted many times. The chain employs TRBV6-2 or TRBV6-3 and TRBJ1-2; TRBD1 matches at 7 bases. Germline V CDR1 and CDR2: MNHEY, SVGEGT. The CDR3 consists of 16 residues. V gave up 2 bases and J gave up 0 bases; unmatched junction bases: 6. The CDR3 nucleotides read TGTGCCAGCAGTTACGACAGGGTCAGGACTAACTATGGCTACACCTTC. It is translated as CASSYDRVRTNYGYTF.

The chain recombines TRBV7-3 with TRBJ2-6; the D is unclear. CDR3 size: 15 residues. Germline V lookup: CDR1 SGHTA, CDR2 FQGTGA. Trimming took 2 bases from V and 2 from J, leaving 7 bases between them. DNA of the CDR3: TGTGCCAGCAGCTTAGAGTCGACTGGGGCCAACGTCCTGACTTTC. The encoded protein is CASSLESTGANVLTF.

The chain joins TRBV5-5 to TRBJ1-2, with 9 bases aligning to TRBD1. CDR3 length: 14 amino acids. V dropped 5 bases and J dropped 2; count of bases not matched to a gene: 4. Germline V CDR1 and CDR2: SGHKS, YYEKEE (reference sequence). The CDR3 coding sequence is TGTGCCAGCAGGGCGGGACAGGGCAACTATGGCTACACCTTC. Its protein is CASRAGQGNYGYTF.

This clonotype has a handful of counts. The chain uses TRBV7-9 and TRBJ2-4; D is uncertain. This CDR3 region has 12 residues. The germline CDR1 and CDR2 sequences are SEHNR and FQNEAQ (reference sequence). The V end was cut by 0 bases, the J end by 7 bases, with 4 bases between. This chain's CDR3 is CASSLARNIQYF. CDR3 sequence (DNA): TGTGCCAGCAGCTTAGCTCGGAACATTCAGTACTTC.

V and J are TRBV4-3 and TRBJ2-2; tentatively, D is TRBD1 (5 bases). Germline lookup yields CDR1 LGHNA and CDR2 YSLEER. The CDR3 runs 17 residues. V was shortened by 1 base and J by 2 bases, with 14 bases between the two germline ends. Here the CDR3 DNA reads TGCGCCAGCAGCCAAGTTTTGTGGGGCCTTAACACCGGGGAGCTGTTTTTT. It specifies CASSQVLWGLNTGELFF.

V is TRBV7-2 and J is TRBJ2-3; 9 bases match TRBD2. V shed 4 bases and J 5 bases; nucleotides not matched to a gene: 4. Germline loops: CDR1 SGHTA, CDR2 FQGNSA. The CDR3 has 14 amino acids. CDR3 sequence reads: CASSYRLAEDTQYF. In nucleotides, the CDR3 is TGTGCCAGCAGCTACCGACTAGCGGAAGATACGCAGTATTTT.

A few counts support this clonotype. V is TRBV29-1 and J is TRBJ2-1; D not resolved. CDR3 length: 14 amino acids. Germline CDR1 is SQVTM and CDR2 is ANQGSEA. The V end lost 7 bases, the J end lost 8 bases, and 21 bases lay between the germline ends. Written as DNA, the CDR3 is TGCAGCGCCTGCGGCACCGCGCTACCCTATGAGCAGTTCTTC. Protein sequence: CSACGTALPYEQFF.